This is a list of T cell receptor beta chains from one sample in a study of T cell responses to AZD1222 COVID-19 vaccine. Clones were read by immunoSEQ multiplex PCR, and TCRdb kept only the in-frame ones, dropping some. The sample carries about 140,000 clones, more than 90% recorded once. Sequenced material: peripheral blood, taken on day 0 of AZD1222 vaccination. The receptors derive from an adult in good health. Both conserved end residues are part of each CDR3. The order of the fields is clone size, V gene, D gene, J gene, CDR3 protein, CDR3 DNA. The D gene is left open where the match is weak. Only some rows state a clone size, as once, few, many or a class for expanded clones.

size: NA
V: TRBV2
D: NA
J: TRBJ1-1
CDR3: CASSEGGSGAEAFF
DNA: TGTGCCAGCAGTGAGGGCGGCAGCGGAGCTGAAGCTTTCTTT

size: NA
V: TRBV5-4
D: TRBD1
J: TRBJ1-2
CDR3: CASSGDRGNYGYTF
DNA: TGTGCCAGCAGCGGTGACAGGGGGAACTATGGCTACACCTTC

size: NA
V: TRBV5-4
D: TRBD2
J: TRBJ2-7
CDR3: CASSPRSGGAGGLNEQYF
DNA: TGTGCCAGCAGCCCCCGTTCAGGTGGAGCGGGAGGTTTGAACGAGCAGTACTTC

size: few
V: TRBV4-2
D: NA
J: TRBJ1-4
CDR3: CASTSGFATNEKLFF
DNA: TGTGCCAGCACCAGCGGGTTTGCAACTAATGAAAAACTGTTTTTT

size: NA
V: TRBV28
D: NA
J: TRBJ1-3
CDR3: CASSSGLPGNTIYF
DNA: TGTGCCAGCAGTTCCGGCCTCCCTGGAAACACCATATATTTT

size: NA
V: TRBV6-2/TRBV6-3
D: NA
J: TRBJ2-5
CDR3: CASSYVGGEQIRQETQYF
DNA: TGTGCCAGCAGTTACGTGGGCGGGGAGCAGATTCGCCAAGAGACCCAGTACTTC

size: NA
V: TRBV9
D: NA
J: TRBJ1-1
CDR3: CASSPKWGTNTEAFF
DNA: TGTGCCAGCAGCCCAAAATGGGGAACCAACACTGAAGCTTTCTTT

size: NA
V: TRBV6-5
D: NA
J: TRBJ1-6
CDR3: CASSYRENSPLHF
DNA: TGTGCCAGCAGTTACAGGGAAAATTCACCCCTCCACTTT

size: NA
V: TRBV7-2
D: TRBD2
J: TRBJ2-5
CDR3: CASSLWVAGGPQTQYF
DNA: TGTGCCAGCAGCTTATGGGTAGCGGGGGGGCCACAGACCCAGTACTTC

size: NA
V: TRBV4-1
D: NA
J: TRBJ1-1
CDR3: CASYFGSEAFF
DNA: TGCGCCAGCTATTTTGGATCTGAAGCTTTCTTT

size: NA
V: TRBV3-1/TRBV3-2
D: TRBD2
J: TRBJ2-1
CDR3: CASSKTSGRVDEQFF
DNA: TGTGCCAGCAGTAAGACTAGCGGGAGGGTAGATGAGCAGTTCTTC

size: NA
V: TRBV29-1
D: NA
J: TRBJ2-7
CDR3: CSVVRDTSSYEQYF
DNA: TGCAGCGTTGTTCGGGACACGAGCTCCTACGAGCAGTACTTC

size: NA
V: TRBV15
D: NA
J: TRBJ2-1
CDR3: CATSRDGSGPFF
DNA: TGTGCCACCAGCAGGGACGGGTCAGGGCCGTTCTTC

size: NA
V: TRBV7-9
D: NA
J: TRBJ1-4
CDR3: CASSISPTTNEKLFF
DNA: TGTGCCAGCAGCATCAGCCCAACTACTAATGAAAAACTGTTTTTT

size: NA
V: TRBV6-5
D: NA
J: TRBJ1-1
CDR3: CASSWGGDTEAFF
DNA: TGTGCCAGCAGCTGGGGCGGGGATACTGAAGCTTTCTTT

size: NA
V: TRBV13
D: TRBD2
J: TRBJ2-7
CDR3: CASSHSGTSGTYEQYF
DNA: TGTGCCAGCAGCCACTCCGGGACTAGCGGAACCTACGAGCAGTACTTC

size: NA
V: TRBV4-2
D: TRBD2
J: TRBJ2-3
CDR3: CASSQEGLAGDTDTQYF
DNA: TGTGCCAGCAGCCAGGAGGGACTAGCAGGAGACACAGATACGCAGTATTTT

size: NA
V: TRBV3-1/TRBV3-2
D: NA
J: TRBJ1-5
CDR3: CASSQDPFVSNQPQHF
DNA: TGTGCCAGCAGCCAAGATCCTTTCGTTAGCAATCAGCCCCAGCATTTT

size: NA
V: TRBV7-2
D: TRBD2
J: TRBJ2-1
CDR3: CASSLASLAGGEFSYNEQFF
DNA: TGTGCCAGCAGCTTAGCGTCACTAGCGGGGGGGGAATTTTCCTACAATGAGCAGTTCTTC

size: NA
V: TRBV23-1
D: TRBD1
J: TRBJ1-2
CDR3: CASSKRQGAKGYTF
DNA: TGCGCCAGCAGTAAAAGACAGGGGGCGAAGGGCTACACCTTC

size: NA
V: TRBV18
D: NA
J: TRBJ1-1
CDR3: CASSPKEYEAFF
DNA: TGTGCCAGCTCACCGAAGGAATACGAAGCTTTCTTT

size: NA
V: TRBV24-1
D: NA
J: TRBJ2-2
CDR3: CATSDFEPNTGELFF
DNA: TGTGCCACCAGTGATTTTGAACCAAACACCGGGGAGCTGTTTTTT

size: NA
V: TRBV5-4
D: TRBD1
J: TRBJ1-4
CDR3: CASSSSTGTGGEKLFF
DNA: TGTGCCAGCAGCTCCTCCACCGGGACAGGGGGCGAAAAACTGTTTTTT

size: NA
V: TRBV28
D: NA
J: TRBJ2-7
CDR3: CASKGDSYEQYF
DNA: TGTGCCAGCAAGGGCGACTCCTACGAGCAGTACTTC

size: NA
V: TRBV5-1
D: TRBD1
J: TRBJ1-4
CDR3: CASSLEQGAEEKLFF
DNA: TGCGCCAGCAGCTTAGAGCAGGGGGCAGAAGAAAAACTGTTTTTT

size: once
V: TRBV6-6
D: TRBD1
J: TRBJ2-7
CDR3: CASSQQVPGQGAHEQYF
DNA: TGTGCCAGCAGTCAACAGGTACCGGGACAGGGAGCCCACGAGCAGTACTTC

size: NA
V: TRBV21-1
D: NA
J: TRBJ1-5
CDR3: CASSSSGANQPQHF
DNA: TGTGCCAGCAGCAGTAGCGGGGCCAATCAGCCCCAGCATTTT

size: NA
V: TRBV27
D: TRBD1
J: TRBJ1-5
CDR3: CASSSDREQLGNQPQHF
DNA: TGTGCCAGCAGTTCAGACAGGGAGCAATTAGGCAATCAGCCCCAGCATTTT

size: NA
V: TRBV3-1/TRBV3-2
D: TRBD1
J: TRBJ2-3
CDR3: CASSQRRTGMGADTQYF
DNA: TGTGCCAGCAGCCAAAGGCGGACAGGGATGGGGGCAGATACGCAGTATTTT

size: NA
V: TRBV5-1
D: NA
J: TRBJ1-1
CDR3: CASSLAGGVAGTEAFF
DNA: TGCGCCAGCAGCTTGGCGGGGGGCGTAGCGGGCACTGAAGCTTTCTTT

size: NA
V: TRBV3-1/TRBV3-2
D: NA
J: TRBJ1-4
CDR3: CASSQVQHDGKLFF
DNA: TGTGCCAGCAGCCAAGTGCAACACGACGGAAAACTGTTTTTT

size: NA
V: TRBV28
D: NA
J: TRBJ2-7
CDR3: CASSFFASSGPEGF
DNA: TGTGCCAGCAGTTTTTTCGCATCCTCCGGGCCGGAGGGCTTC

size: NA
V: TRBV7-9
D: NA
J: TRBJ1-2
CDR3: CASSPPGTTALGYTF
DNA: TGTGCCAGCAGCCCCCCCGGTACCACTGCTCTGGGCTACACCTTC

size: NA
V: TRBV27
D: NA
J: TRBJ2-1
CDR3: CASSLSWDTGLLRTEQFF
DNA: TGTGCCAGCAGTTTATCTTGGGATACGGGACTGCTTCGGACCGAGCAGTTCTTC

size: NA
V: TRBV9
D: NA
J: TRBJ1-2
CDR3: CASSVGGVGYTF
DNA: TGTGCCAGCAGCGTAGGAGGGGTCGGCTACACCTTC

size: NA
V: TRBV9
D: TRBD1
J: TRBJ1-3
CDR3: CASSPRQGAAGNTIYF
DNA: TGTGCCAGCAGCCCGCGGCAGGGGGCGGCTGGAAACACCATATATTTT

size: NA
V: TRBV5-1
D: TRBD1
J: TRBJ1-6
CDR3: CASSWGQGDSPLHF
DNA: TGCGCCAGCAGCTGGGGACAGGGGGATTCACCCCTCCACTTT

size: NA
V: TRBV27
D: NA
J: TRBJ1-5
CDR3: CASSWGHNQPQHF
DNA: TGTGCCAGCAGTTGGGGGCACAATCAGCCCCAGCATTTT

size: NA
V: TRBV7-9
D: NA
J: TRBJ2-1
CDR3: CASRLSSASNEQFF
DNA: TGTGCCAGCAGACTTTCTTCGGCCTCTAATGAGCAGTTCTTC

size: NA
V: TRBV19
D: NA
J: TRBJ1-3
CDR3: CASNPLGLSSGNTIYF
DNA: TGTGCCAGCAATCCCCTGGGTCTGAGCTCTGGAAACACCATATATTTT

size: NA
V: TRBV27
D: TRBD1
J: TRBJ1-6
CDR3: CASSLSNRGRRNSPLHF
DNA: TGTGCCAGCAGTTTATCGAACAGGGGGCGGCGTAATTCACCCCTCCACTTT

size: NA
V: TRBV2
D: TRBD1
J: TRBJ2-7
CDR3: CASSGAWTGGAQYF
DNA: TGTGCCAGCAGTGGGGCCTGGACAGGGGGCGCGCAGTACTTC

size: NA
V: TRBV2
D: NA
J: TRBJ1-3
CDR3: CASSRLGGVSSGNTIYF
DNA: TGTGCCAGCAGCCGTTTGGGAGGGGTCAGCTCTGGAAACACCATATATTTT

size: once
V: TRBV15
D: NA
J: TRBJ1-4
CDR3: CATSRERNRAEKLFF
DNA: TGTGCCACCAGCAGAGAACGAAACCGGGCCGAAAAACTGTTTTTT

size: NA
V: TRBV5-1
D: NA
J: TRBJ1-2
CDR3: CASSLDPSGSYGYTF
DNA: TGCGCCAGCAGCTTGGATCCTTCCGGGAGTTATGGCTACACCTTC

size: NA
V: TRBV7-9
D: NA
J: TRBJ2-7
CDR3: CASSLGGGSHEQYF
DNA: TGTGCCAGCAGCTTAGGTGGAGGGTCCCACGAGCAGTACTTC

size: NA
V: TRBV12-3/TRBV12-4
D: TRBD1
J: TRBJ2-7
CDR3: CASSLDRAYEQYF
DNA: TGTGCCAGCAGTTTGGACAGGGCTTACGAGCAGTACTTC

size: NA
V: TRBV20-1
D: NA
J: TRBJ2-1
CDR3: CSAGSYEQFF
DNA: TGCAGTGCTGGAAGCTATGAGCAGTTCTTC

size: NA
V: TRBV29-1
D: TRBD1
J: TRBJ1-2
CDR3: CSVEPGQGYGYTF
DNA: TGCAGCGTTGAACCCGGACAGGGCTATGGCTACACCTTC

size: NA
V: TRBV9
D: TRBD2
J: TRBJ2-1
CDR3: CASSVDPRLAANNEQFF
DNA: TGTGCCAGCAGCGTAGATCCCCGACTAGCGGCCAACAATGAGCAGTTCTTC

size: NA
V: TRBV5-1
D: NA
J: TRBJ1-1
CDR3: CASSLQGMGTEAFF
DNA: TGCGCCAGCAGCCTTCAGGGCATGGGAACTGAAGCTTTCTTT

size: NA
V: TRBV4-2
D: TRBD2
J: TRBJ2-7
CDR3: CASSQGLAGQINYSYEQYF
DNA: TGTGCCAGCAGCCAGGGACTAGCGGGGCAAATAAACTACTCCTACGAGCAGTACTTC

size: NA
V: TRBV7-9
D: NA
J: TRBJ1-4
CDR3: CASRLLSDKLFF
DNA: TGTGCCAGCAGACTCTTGTCGGATAAACTGTTTTTT

size: once
V: TRBV19
D: TRBD1
J: TRBJ1-4
CDR3: CASSTGGYEKLFF
DNA: TGTGCCAGTAGTACAGGGGGCTATGAAAAACTGTTTTTT

size: NA
V: TRBV28
D: NA
J: TRBJ2-7
CDR3: CASSLPSSDYEQYF
DNA: TGTGCCAGCAGTTTGCCTAGCAGTGACTACGAGCAGTACTTC

size: few
V: TRBV19
D: NA
J: TRBJ2-7
CDR3: CATTDRDYGEQYF
DNA: TGTGCCACTACCGACAGGGACTACGGCGAGCAGTACTTC

size: NA
V: TRBV28
D: TRBD2
J: TRBJ2-1
CDR3: CASKIAGASNEQFF
DNA: TGTGCCAGCAAGATAGCGGGAGCCTCCAATGAGCAGTTCTTC

size: NA
V: TRBV5-1
D: NA
J: TRBJ1-1
CDR3: CASRSGQQTTEAFF
DNA: TGCGCCAGCAGGAGCGGACAGCAGACCACTGAAGCTTTCTTT

size: NA
V: TRBV7-2
D: NA
J: TRBJ2-2
CDR3: CASSPWSNTGELFF
DNA: TGTGCCAGCAGCCCTTGGTCCAACACCGGGGAGCTGTTTTTT